Sequencing of this T cell receptor beta chain was carried out in a study of CD8 T cells in Susac syndrome. RNA amounts of about 0.5 to 1 ug underwent reverse transcription with random hexamers. TCRdb passed the immunoSEQ multiplex PCR reads through MiXCR, listing each CDR3 protein once. The sample consists of roughly 52,000 distinct CDR3 sequences, 95% of them appearing once. The sample was CD8+ T cells from PBMCs. The source is a human donor with Susac syndrome.

CDR3 DNA sequence: TGTGCCAGCAGTTACGCCTGGTACCCATATAATTCACCCCTCCACTTT. It encodes CASSYAWYPYNSPLHF. J is TRBJ1-6 and V is TRBV6-5; no clear D gene. CDR3 length: 16 residues. V was cut by 2 bases and J by 4 bases, with 12 bases left in between. CDR1 is MNHEY and CDR2 is SVGAGI in the germline V gene.